This TCR beta chain comes out of a study of sequential checkpoint blockade in melanoma. Trimming removed 3 bases from V and 4 bases from J, with 19 bases in between. The CDR3 contains 16 residues. Germline CDR1 and CDR2: SGHDT and YYEEEE. The treatment is: randomized to nivolumab then ipilimumab (arm A) or the reverse (arm B). The protocol was immunoSEQ multiplex PCR, while the TCRdb copy is restricted to in-frame clones and leaves out a portion. The sample lists 15,000 to 20,000 clones; around 67% were seen once. This clonotype originated in a human donor with melanoma. This sequence joins TRBV5-6 and TRBJ1-2, with D perhaps TRBD1 (6 bases). The sample here was CD8+ T cells sorted from blood (inferred from file names), taken from a patient given nivolumab and ipilimumab in sequence. The CDR3 DNA reads as TGTGCCAGCAGCTCGTTTGGGGGGGGCTCGACCTATGGCTACACCTTC. Its translation: CASSSFGGGSTYGYTF.